These T cell receptor beta chains were read from a single sample in a study of shared clonotypes between healthy human individuals. The table came from immunoSEQ multiplex PCR; TCRdb's copy has only in-frame clones and leaves some out. The profile covers around 1.4 million clones, with approximately 98.5% appearing a single time and under 0.45% taken by the ten largest. Material for sequencing was naive CD4+ T cells sorted from blood. Receptor source: a man between 25 and 39 years old in good health. Each CDR3 is given with its conserved first and last residue. D genes are given only for firm matches. A row's size may be missing; if present it is once, few, many or a size class.

v_call	clone_size	j_call	d_call	cdr3_nt	cdr3_aa
TRBV2	.	TRBJ2-7	TRBD1	TGTGCCAGCAGTGAAGCGCTTCATAGACAGGGGGCGTACGAGCAGTACTTC	CASSEALHRQGAYEQYF
TRBV5-4	.	TRBJ2-5	.	TGTGCCAGCAGCTTGGAGATAGGGCCTCGGGAGACCCAGTACTTC	CASSLEIGPRETQYF
TRBV6-1	.	TRBJ2-1	TRBD2	TGTGCCAGCAGTGTCCTTAGCGGGATATTCTCCTACAATGAGCAGTTCTTC	CASSVLSGIFSYNEQFF
TRBV10-1	.	TRBJ1-3	.	TGCGCCACTTCGCCCGGGTCAGGCTCTGGAAACACCATATATTTT	CATSPGSGSGNTIYF
TRBV5-4	.	TRBJ2-5	.	TGTGCCAGCAGCCCCCCTTATTTCGAGGAGACCCAGTACTTC	CASSPPYFEETQYF
TRBV6-5	.	TRBJ1-1	.	TGTGCCAGCAGTTACCTCATTAACACTGAAGCTTTCTTT	CASSYLINTEAFF
TRBV6-5	few	TRBJ1-5	.	TGTGCCAGCAGTTACCAGCCCCAGCATTTT	CASSYQPQHF
TRBV28	.	TRBJ1-2	.	TGTGCCAGCAGTTTGGCACTCTTCACGGGGTACACCTTC	CASSLALFTGYTF
TRBV15	.	TRBJ2-7	.	TGTGCCACCAGCAGAGGTTTAGGGGGTGGGTCCGAGCAGTACTTC	CATSRGLGGGSEQYF
TRBV5-6	.	TRBJ2-6	.	TGTGCCAGCAGCTTGGTAAGCCGAGAGGGGAATGGAACTTTC	CASSLVSREGNGTF
TRBV10-2	.	TRBJ1-1	.	TGCGCCAGCCACAAGTCAGGGTACACTGAAGCTTTCTTT	CASHKSGYTEAFF
TRBV25-1	once	TRBJ2-5	TRBD2	TGTGCCAGCAGTGCCCCGGGACTAGCGGGGCGGGAGACCCAGTACTTC	CASSAPGLAGRETQYF
TRBV2	.	TRBJ2-5	TRBD1	TGTGCCAGCAGGGAGACAGGGGTTGGGGAGACCCAGTACTTC	CASRETGVGETQYF
TRBV7-2	.	TRBJ2-6	.	TGTGCCAGCAGCTTATCCAGGGCCTCTGGGGCCAACGTCCTGACTTTC	CASSLSRASGANVLTF
TRBV9	.	TRBJ2-3	TRBD2	TGTGCCAGCAATCTAGCGGGACGCACAGATACGCAGTATTTT	CASNLAGRTDTQYF
TRBV7-6	.	TRBJ2-7	.	TGTGCCAGCAGCTTAGACCTAGGCGTGAGCTCCTACGAGCAGTACTTC	CASSLDLGVSSYEQYF